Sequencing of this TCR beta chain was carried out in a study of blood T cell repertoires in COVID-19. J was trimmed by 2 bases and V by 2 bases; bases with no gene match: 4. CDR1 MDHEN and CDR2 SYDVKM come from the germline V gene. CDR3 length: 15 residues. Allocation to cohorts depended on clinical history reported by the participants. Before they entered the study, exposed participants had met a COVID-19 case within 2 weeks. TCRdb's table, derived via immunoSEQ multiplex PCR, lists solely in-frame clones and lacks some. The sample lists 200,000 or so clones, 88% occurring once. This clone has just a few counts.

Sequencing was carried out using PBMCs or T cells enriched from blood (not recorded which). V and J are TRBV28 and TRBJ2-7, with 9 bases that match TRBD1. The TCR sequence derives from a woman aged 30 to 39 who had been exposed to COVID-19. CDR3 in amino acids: CASSLRTGVPYEQYF. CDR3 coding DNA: TGTGCCAGCAGTTTAAGGACAGGGGTCCCCTACGAGCAGTACTTC.